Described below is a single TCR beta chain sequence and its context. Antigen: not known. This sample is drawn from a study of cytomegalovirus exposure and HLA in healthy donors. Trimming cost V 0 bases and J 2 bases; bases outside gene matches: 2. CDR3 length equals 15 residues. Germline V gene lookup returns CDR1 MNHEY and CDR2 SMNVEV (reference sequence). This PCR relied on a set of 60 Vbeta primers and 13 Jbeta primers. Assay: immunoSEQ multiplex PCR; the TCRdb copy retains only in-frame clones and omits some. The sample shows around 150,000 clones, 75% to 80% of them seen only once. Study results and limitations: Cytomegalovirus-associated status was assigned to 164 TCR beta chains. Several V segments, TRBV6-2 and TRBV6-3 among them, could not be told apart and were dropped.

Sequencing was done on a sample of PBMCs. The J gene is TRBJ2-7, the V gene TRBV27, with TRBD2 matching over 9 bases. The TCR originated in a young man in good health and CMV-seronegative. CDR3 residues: CASSLSSSGAYEQYF. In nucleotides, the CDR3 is TGTGCCAGCAGTTTATCGTCTAGCGGGGCCTACGAGCAGTACTTC.